This T cell receptor beta chain came from a study of cytomegalovirus exposure and HLA in healthy donors. Comment on this clone: Its target is not known.

V lost 2 bases to trimming and J lost 0 bases, with 14 bases between them. This CDR3 has 18 amino acids. Germline values: CDR1 SGHTA, CDR2 FQGTGA. The PCR employed 60 Vbeta primers together with 13 Jbeta primers. Sequenced by immunoSEQ multiplex PCR; TCRdb stores in-frame clones only, minus some. The sample yields under 200,000 clones, around four fifths seen once. Study-level findings and limits: In a later analysis, HLA-associated TCR beta chains were more clonally expanded than equally common others.

The receptor's source is a female donor in good health and CMV-seronegative. The chain recombines TRBV7-3 with TRBJ2-6; a weak D match, TRBD2 (7 bases). Sequenced: PBMCs. Here the CDR3 DNA reads TGTGCCAGCAGCTTAGTCCCGGGGGGCCGCTCTGGGGCCAACGTCCTGACTTTC. This encodes CASSLVPGGRSGANVLTF.